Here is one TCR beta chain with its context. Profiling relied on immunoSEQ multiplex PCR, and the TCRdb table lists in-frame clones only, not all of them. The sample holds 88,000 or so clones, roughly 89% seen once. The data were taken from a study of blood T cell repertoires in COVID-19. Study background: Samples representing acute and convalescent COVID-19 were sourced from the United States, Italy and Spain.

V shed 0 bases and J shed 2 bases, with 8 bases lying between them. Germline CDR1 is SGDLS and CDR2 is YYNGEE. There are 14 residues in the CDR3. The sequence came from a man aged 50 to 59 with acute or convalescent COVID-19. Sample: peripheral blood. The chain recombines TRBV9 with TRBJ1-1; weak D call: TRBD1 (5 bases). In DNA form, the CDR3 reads TGTGCCAGCAGCGTAGTTACAGGTAACACTGAAGCTTTCTTT. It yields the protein CASSVVTGNTEAFF.